These 18 T cell receptor beta chains came from one sample sequenced in a study of blood T cell repertoires in COVID-19. Some clones are missing from TCRdb's copy, which holds only in-frame ones; the method was immunoSEQ multiplex PCR. The sample shows about 180,000 clones, roughly 83% of them seen only once. Source material: peripheral blood. These receptors were obtained from a human donor in a cohort sampled during active COVID-19.

The V gene is TRBV5-1, the J gene TRBJ2-7; 8 nucleotides align to TRBD2. This CDR3 has 15 amino acids. Trimming took 0 bases from V and 0 from J; bases not matched to a gene: 2. Germline V gives CDR1 SGHRS, CDR2 YFSETQ. The CDR3 nucleotides are TGCGCCAGCAGCTTGGGAGCGGGGGCCTCCTACGAGCAGTACTTC. Its translation is CASSLGAGASYEQYF.

In DNA form, the CDR3 reads TGTGCCAGCTCACCTCCGGGACAGGGGGGAGCTTATAGCAATCAGCCCCAGCATTTT. Encoded protein: CASSPPGQGGAYSNQPQHF. J is TRBJ1-5 and V is TRBV18; 11 bases fit TRBD1. J was trimmed by 0 bases and V by 3 bases; bases with no gene match: 10. This CDR3 contains 19 residues. From germline, CDR1 is KGHSH and CDR2 LQKENI. The full variable domain, rest sourced from reference TRBV18 and TRBJ1-5, is NAGVMQNPRHLVRRRGQEARLRCSPMKGHSHVYWYRQLPEEGLKFMVYLQKENIIDESGMPKERFSAEFPKEGPSILRIQQVVRGDSAAYFCASSPPGQGGAYSNQPQHFGDGTRLSIL.

In its sample, this clone was seen once. The genes are TRBV6-5 and TRBJ1-4; D may be TRBD1 (6 bases). The germline gives CDR1 MNHEY, CDR2 SVGAGI. The CDR3 totals 15 residues. V was clipped by 0 bases and J by 8 bases, with 13 bases between them. The CDR3 region has the DNA TGTGCCAGCAGTTACTCCGCAGGGGCGCACGAAAAACTGTTTTTT. Its translation is CASSYSAGAHEKLFF.

The rearrangement uses TRBV9 and TRBJ1-3; a possible D gene is TRBD1 (6 bases). Germline CDR1 SGDLS, CDR2 YYNGEE. The ends were cut back, 3 bases at V and 2 bases at J, with 12 bases in the middle. CDR3 size: 15 residues. The CDR3, as DNA: TGTGCCAGCAGCGCCCCACAGGGACCTGGAAACACCATATATTTT. Protein sequence: CASSAPQGPGNTIYF.

The rearrangement links TRBV6-1 to TRBJ2-7; TRBD1 agrees at 7 bases. V shed 3 bases, J shed 0 bases, and the junction held 5 bases outside the gene matches. From germline, CDR1 is MNHNS and CDR2 SASEGT. The CDR3 is 15 amino acids. CDR3: CASSDGQVLSYEQYF. In nucleotides, the CDR3 is TGTGCCAGCAGTGATGGACAGGTTCTCTCCTACGAGCAGTACTTC.

J is TRBJ2-1 and V is TRBV11-3; a weak D match, TRBD1 (6 bases). The CDR3 consists of 16 residues. Between the trimmed V and J ends, which lost 7 bases and 5 bases, there was a span of 21 bases. Looked up from germline, CDR1 is SGHNT and CDR2 is YENEEA. The CDR3 sequence: CASTQSTGPLDNEQFF. The CDR3, as DNA: TGTGCCAGCACCCAGTCTACAGGGCCGTTGGACAATGAGCAGTTCTTC. The whole variable domain, remainder taken from reference TRBV11-3 and TRBJ2-1, is EAGVVQSPRYKIIEKKQPVAFWCNPISGHNTLYWYLQNLGQGPELLIRYENEEAVDDSQLPKDRFSAERLKGVDSTLKIQPAELGDSAVYLCASTQSTGPLDNEQFFGPGTRLTVL.

This clone was recorded a few times. The rearrangement joins TRBV7-2 to TRBJ2-7; D possibly corresponds to TRBD2 (6 bases). V lost 8 bases to trimming and J lost 0 bases, with 17 bases between them. From germline, CDR1 is SGHTA and CDR2 FQGNSA. This CDR3 comprises 15 residues. This CDR3 reads CASGEVEGPSYEQYF. CDR3 nucleotide sequence: TGTGCCAGCGGCGAGGTGGAGGGGCCCTCCTACGAGCAGTACTTC.

This clone was counted a few times. The chain has TRBV11-2 and TRBJ2-7; D remains ambiguous. The CDR3 has 15 residues. Germline V gene data show CDR1 as SGHAT and CDR2 as FQNNGV. V was trimmed by 0 bases and J by 0 bases, leaving 9 bases between them. The CDR3 loop is CASSLDALASYEQYF. In DNA, the CDR3 is TGTGCCAGCAGCTTAGATGCATTAGCCTCCTACGAGCAGTACTTC.

The gene calls are TRBV18 and TRBJ2-7; D perhaps matches TRBD1 (5 bases). The CDR3 totals 14 residues. V lost 5 bases, J lost 0 bases, and 11 bases lay in between. The germline CDR1 and CDR2 sequences are KGHSH and LQKENI. CDR3 in DNA: TGTGCCAGCTCAATACAACAGGTCTCCTACGAGCAGTACTTC. Translating it yields CASSIQQVSYEQYF.

The genes are TRBV7-8 and TRBJ1-5; unclear D gene. The CDR3 loop spans 13 amino acids. Germline V gene sequence: CDR1 SGHVS, CDR2 FQNEAQ. Trimming removed 3 bases from V and 4 bases from J, with 7 bases in between. CDR3 coding DNA: TGTGCCAGCAGCTTCGCGCCAAATCAGCCCCAGCATTTT. It specifies CASSFAPNQPQHF. Based on the CDR3 plus reference TRBV7-8 and TRBJ1-5, the full variable domain is GAGVSQSPRYKVAKRGQDVALRCDPISGHVSLFWYQQALGQGPEFLTYFQNEAQLDKSGLPSDRFFAERPEGSVSTLKIQRTQQEDSAVYLCASSFAPNQPQHFGDGTRLSIL.

V gene TRBV6-5 combines with J gene TRBJ1-2; D ambiguous. V was trimmed by 6 bases and J by 1 base, leaving 6 bases between them. The CDR3 is 12 amino acids. The germline V gene encodes CDR1 MNHEY and CDR2 SVGAGI. The CDR3 nucleotides are TGTGCCAGCAGCGAGGTTAACTATGGCTACACCTTC. This translates into CASSEVNYGYTF.

The gene calls are TRBV5-1 and TRBJ2-3; no clear D. This CDR3 is built from 14 residues. V was pared by 4 bases and J by 7 bases, with 16 bases between. CDR1 is SGHRS and CDR2 is YFSETQ in the germline V gene. This CDR3 is CASSLDFSRNTQYF. The CDR3 DNA sequence: TGCGCCAGCAGCCTTGACTTTTCCCGGAATACGCAGTATTTT.

The chain joins TRBV27 to TRBJ1-4; a weak D match, TRBD1 (5 bases). V gave up 6 bases and J gave up 8 bases, with 13 bases separating them. Looked up from germline, CDR1 is MNHEY and CDR2 is SMNVEV (reference sequence). The CDR3 consists of 13 residues. Written as DNA, the CDR3 is TGTGCCAGCAGCCGACCAGGGTGGGAAAAACTGTTTTTT. Residues: CASSRPGWEKLFF.

The chain is built from TRBV7-2 and TRBJ2-7, with D perhaps matching TRBD2 (5 bases). The V and J ends lost 5 bases and 6 bases respectively, with 11 bases between them. In germline, CDR1 is SGHTA, CDR2 FQGNSA. The CDR3 is 12 residues long. The CDR3 nucleotides are TGTGCCAGCAGCGCGGGCCCCACCGAGCAGTACTTC. It codes for CASSAGPTEQYF.

The chain carries TRBV7-9 and TRBJ2-5; D call uncertain. The CDR3 is 13 amino acids. CDR1 is SEHNR, CDR2 FQNEAQ, per germline (reference sequence). V lost 7 bases and J 2 bases, leaving 11 bases between the germline ends. DNA for the CDR3: TGTGCCAGCAAGAAGACACAACAAGAGACCCAGTACTTC. Its protein is CASKKTQQETQYF.

This clone was detected once. The chain links TRBV7-2 to TRBJ2-7; TRBD1 agrees at 12 bases. The CDR3 consists of 16 residues. The V segment lost 5 bases and the J segment 5 bases; nucleotides outside the gene matches: 10. CDR1 and CDR2 (germline): SGHTA, FQGNSA. CDR3 amino acids: CASSESPGTGGNEQYF. For the CDR3, the DNA is TGTGCCAGCAGCGAGTCCCCCGGGACAGGGGGCAACGAGCAGTACTTC. Variable domain in full (rest from reference TRBV7-2 and TRBJ2-7): GAGVSQSPSNKVTEKGKDVELRCDPISGHTALYWYRQSLGQGLEFLIYFQGNSAPDKSGLPSDRFSAERTGGSVSTLTIQRTQQEDSAVYLCASSESPGTGGNEQYFGPGTRLTVT.

This clone was observed a handful of times. The rearrangement joins TRBV6-6 to TRBJ2-7; 7 bases agree with TRBD2. From germline, CDR1 is MNHNY and CDR2 SVGAGI (reference sequence). CDR3 size: 15 residues. V lost 0 bases, J lost 4 bases, and 6 bases stayed unmatched. DNA of the CDR3: TGTGCCAGCAGTTACTCGGATCAGGGAGGGTACGAGCAGTACTTC. Its translation is CASSYSDQGGYEQYF.

This clone was picked up one time. The J gene is TRBJ1-2, the V gene TRBV24-1, with 9 bases fitting TRBD1. The V segment lost 3 bases and the J segment 8 bases; nucleotides outside the gene matches: 6. Germline loops: CDR1 KGHDR, CDR2 SFDVKD. The CDR3 runs to 14 residues. CDR3 in amino acids: CATSDLGTGNGYTF. The CDR3, as DNA: TGTGCCACCAGTGATCTCGGGACAGGGAACGGCTACACCTTC.